Following are 22 T cell receptor beta chains from one sample sequenced in a study of cytomegalovirus exposure and HLA in healthy donors. A multiplex PCR was run with 60 Vbeta primers and 13 Jbeta primers. Clones were read by immunoSEQ multiplex PCR, and TCRdb kept only the in-frame ones, dropping some. The sample carries fewer than 200,000 clones, roughly 80% recorded once. Specimen: PBMCs. These receptors were collected from a woman in her 30s in good health and CMV-seropositive.

This clone was picked up a small number of times. The chain combines TRBV7-8 with TRBJ2-7; D is unclear. Germline V gene data show CDR1 as SGHVS and CDR2 as FQNEAQ. The CDR3 sequence is 13 residues long. CDR3 bases: TGTGTTAGCAAGCAAAGGCCGGCATACGAGCAGTACTTC. It codes for CVSKQRPAYEQYF.

The chain carries TRBV5-1 and TRBJ2-1; 7 nucleotides align to TRBD1. With 6 bases clipped from V and 1 base from J, the junction kept 7 bases outside the gene matches. The CDR3 runs to 15 residues. Germline V gene sequence: CDR1 SGHRS, CDR2 YFSETQ. The CDR3 here is CASNPDRPSYNEQFF. The CDR3 DNA reads as TGCGCCAGCAATCCGGACAGGCCTTCCTACAATGAGCAGTTCTTC.

The rearrangement joins TRBV19 to TRBJ2-5; 7 bases align to TRBD2. V was clipped by 6 bases and J by 7 bases; unmatched bases: 2. The CDR3 covers 11 residues. CDR1 and CDR2 from the germline V gene are LNHDA and SQIVND (reference sequence). CDR3 sequence reads: CASSPGGTQYF. CDR3 DNA: TGTGCCAGTAGCCCGGGAGGGACCCAGTACTTC. Full variable domain (missing parts from reference TRBV19 and TRBJ2-5): DGGITQSPKYLFRKEGQNVTLSCEQNLNHDAMYWYRQDPGQGLRLIYYSQIVNDFQKGDIAEGYSVSREKKESFPLTVTSAQKNPTAFYLCASSPGGTQYFGPGTRLLVL.

The chain combines TRBV11-2 with TRBJ2-3; 16 bases match TRBD2. This CDR3 is built from 17 residues. Germline loops: CDR1 SGHAT, CDR2 FQNNGV. With V trimmed by 5 bases and J by 7 bases, 9 bases remained unmatched. CDR3 sequence (DNA): TGTGCCAGCAGCAAGCTCGGGACTAGCGGGGGGGCCTATACGCAGTATTTT. It is translated as CASSKLGTSGGAYTQYF.

The chain is built from TRBV29-1 and TRBJ1-1; 7 nucleotides match TRBD1. The CDR3 covers 14 residues. CDR1 SQVTM and CDR2 ANQGSEA come from the germline V gene. V gave up 0 bases and J gave up 5 bases; unmatched junction bases: 6. The CDR3 loop reads CSVEESGRGTEAFF. The CDR3 DNA reads TGCAGCGTTGAAGAGTCGGGCAGGGGGACTGAAGCTTTCTTT.

The J gene is TRBJ1-1, the V gene TRBV6-5; 7 bases line up with TRBD1. The germline V gene has CDR1 MNHEY and CDR2 SVGAGI. With 2 bases clipped from V and 5 bases from J, the junction kept 5 bases outside the gene matches. CDR3 size: 14 residues. For the CDR3, the DNA is TGTGCCAGCAGTTACGAGGGGGCAAGGACTGAAGCTTTCTTT. This codes for CASSYEGARTEAFF.

This chain connects TRBV19 to TRBJ2-2; D is unresolved. There are 14 residues in the CDR3. Germline V gene lookup returns CDR1 LNHDA and CDR2 SQIVND (reference sequence). V lost 1 base and J 1 base, leaving 4 bases between the germline ends. The DNA for the CDR3 is TGTGCCAGTAGTATAGCTGTGAACACCGGGGAGCTGTTTTTT. It encodes CASSIAVNTGELFF.

This chain joins TRBV6-1 and TRBJ1-2; tentatively, D is TRBD1 (5 bases). The V and J ends lost 7 bases and 8 bases respectively, with 20 bases between them. CDR1 is MNHNS and CDR2 is SASEGT in the germline V gene. This CDR3 comprises 14 residues. The CDR3 here is CASKETADLWGYTF. CDR3 sequence (DNA): TGTGCCAGCAAAGAGACAGCTGATTTGTGGGGCTACACCTTC.

This clone appeared many times. The chain has TRBV9 and TRBJ2-7; D remains unclear. V lost 0 bases and J 4 bases, leaving 11 bases between the germline ends. The CDR3 consists of 14 residues. Germline V gene data show CDR1 as SGDLS and CDR2 as YYNGEE. CDR3 loop: CASSVGAATYEQYF. For the CDR3, the DNA is TGTGCCAGCAGCGTAGGGGCAGCTACATACGAGCAGTACTTC.

The chain has TRBV6-5 and TRBJ2-7; D gene ambiguous. The CDR3 contains 14 residues. The germline V gene encodes CDR1 MNHEY and CDR2 SVGAGI. Trimming pared 5 bases from V and 6 bases from J, leaving 17 bases between. CDR3 sequence (DNA): TGTGCCAGCAGTCCGCTCTTCCCCTCCAGCGAGCAGTACTTC. Its protein product is CASSPLFPSSEQYF.

The V call is TRBV7-9, the J call TRBJ2-2, with a tentative D call TRBD2 (5 bases). Germline CDR1 reads SEHNR; CDR2 reads FQNEAQ (reference sequence). This CDR3 contains 13 residues. Trimming removed 3 bases from V and 5 bases from J, with 7 bases in between. The DNA of the CDR3 is TGTGCCAGCAGCTTGAGGGAGACCGGGGAGCTGTTTTTT. This sequence encodes CASSLRETGELFF.

The CDR3 sequence is CASSPRGGPGGAFF. Here the CDR3 DNA reads TGTGCCAGCAGCCCCCGCGGGGGGCCGGGTGGAGCTTTCTTT. The rearrangement joins TRBV7-9 to TRBJ1-1, with D maybe TRBD1 (6 bases). The CDR3 sequence is 14 residues long. The germline V gene encodes CDR1 SEHNR and CDR2 FQNEAQ (reference sequence). Deletions cut 5 bases from V and 10 bases from J, with 20 bases between.

In its sample, this clone was seen once. The V and J genes are TRBV9 and TRBJ2-3; 10 bases are a match to TRBD2. Germline trimming cut 5 bases from V and 6 bases from J; bases unmatched to any gene: 3. This CDR3 is 13 amino acids long. Germline CDR1 reads SGDLS; CDR2 reads YYNGEE. The DNA of the CDR3 is TGTGCCAGCAGTCTTAGCGGGGGGGATACGCAGTATTTT. As protein: CASSLSGGDTQYF.

The V and J genes are TRBV2 and TRBJ2-3; weak D call: TRBD2 (7 bases). The germline V gene has CDR1 SNHLY and CDR2 FYNNEI. The V gene lost 6 bases and the J gene lost 2 bases, with 9 bases spanning the gap. This CDR3 has 13 residues. This CDR3 is CASRRGHTDTQYF. DNA of the CDR3: TGTGCCAGCAGGCGGGGGCACACAGATACGCAGTATTTT.

This clone was seen only once. The J gene is TRBJ1-5, the V gene TRBV27; TRBD1 matches at 7 bases. The CDR3 totals 15 residues. Per the germline V gene, CDR1 is MNHEY and CDR2 is SMNVEV (reference sequence). The ends lost 6 bases at V and 3 bases at J; junction bases unmatched: 8. The CDR3 DNA follows: TGTGCCAGCAGCCCGGGACAGACTTTCAATCAGCCCCAGCATTTT. It specifies CASSPGQTFNQPQHF.

V and J are TRBV9 and TRBJ2-3; D is uncertain. Germline loops: CDR1 SGDLS, CDR2 YYNGEE. Deletions cut 0 bases from V and 2 bases from J, with 4 bases between. CDR3 length equals 13 residues. The CDR3 nucleotides read TGTGCCAGCAGCGTAGGCGTCACAGATACGCAGTATTTT. Translating gives CASSVGVTDTQYF.

The rearrangement joins TRBV5-4 to TRBJ1-2; D gene ambiguous. The CDR3 spans 15 residues. Germline values: CDR1 SGHNT, CDR2 YYREEE (reference sequence). With 1 base removed from V and 7 bases from J, the gap between germline ends came to 17 bases. The chain's CDR3 is CASSLKRERGSGYTF. The CDR3 DNA is TGTGCCAGCAGCTTGAAGAGGGAACGTGGAAGTGGCTACACCTTC. Full variable domain (rest looked up from reference TRBV5-4 and TRBJ1-2): ETGVTQSPTHLIKTRGQQVTLRCSSQSGHNTVSWYQQALGQGPQFIFQYYREEENGRGNFPPRFSGLQFPNYSSELNVNALELDDSALYLCASSLKRERGSGYTFGSGTRLTVV.

The J gene is TRBJ2-1, the V gene TRBV4-3; D is ambiguous. V shed 3 bases and J shed 4 bases, with 10 bases lying between them. CDR3 size: 14 residues. From germline, CDR1 is LGHNA and CDR2 YSLEER. CDR3 sequence reads: CASSQSTAYNEQFF. DNA of the CDR3: TGCGCCAGCAGCCAGTCGACTGCATACAATGAGCAGTTCTTC.

The gene calls are TRBV5-1 and TRBJ1-1, with D possibly matching TRBD1 (6 bases). The CDR3 contains 14 residues. V gave up 4 bases and J gave up 0 bases, with 10 bases separating them. Germline lookup yields CDR1 SGHRS and CDR2 YFSETQ. In DNA, the CDR3 is TGCGCCAGCAGCCAGGGGACACTGAACACTGAAGCTTTCTTT. This encodes CASSQGTLNTEAFF.

This clone came up a few times. The chain links TRBV11-1 to TRBJ1-1, with 7 bases lining up with TRBD1. Per the germline V gene, CDR1 is SGHAT and CDR2 is FQDESV (reference sequence). This CDR3 comprises 13 residues. Unmatched junction bases numbered 3, after V lost 1 base and J lost 7 bases. The CDR3 DNA reads as TGTGCCAGCAGCTTAGACAGGGGTAATGAAGCTTTCTTT. As protein: CASSLDRGNEAFF.

V is TRBV7-9 and J is TRBJ2-1; TRBD2 is a possible D gene (6 bases). This CDR3 comprises 16 residues. Germline values: CDR1 SEHNR, CDR2 FQNEAQ (reference sequence). V lost 5 bases and J 0 bases, leaving 14 bases between the germline ends. DNA for the CDR3: TGTGCCAGCAGCCAGGGACTTACCAGCTCCTACAATGAGCAGTTCTTC. This gives the protein CASSQGLTSSYNEQFF.

The CDR3 DNA reads as TGTGCCAGCAGCTCCTCGGACACGAAGAACACTGAAGCTTTCTTT. Residues: CASSSSDTKNTEAFF. The chain links TRBV7-9 to TRBJ1-1; possible D gene TRBD1, 5 bases. V was shortened by 4 bases and J by 1 base, with 13 bases between the two germline ends. Germline CDR1 reads SEHNR; CDR2 reads FQNEAQ (reference sequence). The CDR3 consists of 15 residues.